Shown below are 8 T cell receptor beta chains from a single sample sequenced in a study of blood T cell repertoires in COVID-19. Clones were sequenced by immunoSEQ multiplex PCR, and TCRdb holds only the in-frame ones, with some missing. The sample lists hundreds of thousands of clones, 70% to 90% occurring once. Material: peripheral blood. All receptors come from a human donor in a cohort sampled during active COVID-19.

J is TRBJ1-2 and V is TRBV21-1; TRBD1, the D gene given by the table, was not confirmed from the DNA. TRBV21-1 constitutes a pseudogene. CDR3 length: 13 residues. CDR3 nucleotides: TGTGCCAGCAGCGCCCGGGACAGCGATGGCTACACCTTC. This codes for CASSARDSDGYTF.

The CDR3 spells CASSAGTGGKQPQHF. The CDR3 nucleotides are TGTGCCAGCAGTGCGGGAACAGGGGGGAAACAGCCCCAGCATTTT. The chain uses TRBV2 and TRBJ1-5; TRBD1 aligns across 8 bases. This CDR3 spans 15 amino acids. Germline assignment: CDR1 SNHLY and CDR2 FYNNEI. J was trimmed by 7 bases and V by 4 bases; bases with no gene match: 9.

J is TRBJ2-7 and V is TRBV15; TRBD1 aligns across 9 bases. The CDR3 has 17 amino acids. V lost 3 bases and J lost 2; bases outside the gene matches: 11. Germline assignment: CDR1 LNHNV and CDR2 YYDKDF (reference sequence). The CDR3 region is CATSRIGPGQGTYEQYF. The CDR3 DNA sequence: TGTGCCACCAGCAGGATTGGGCCGGGACAGGGAACCTACGAGCAGTACTTC.

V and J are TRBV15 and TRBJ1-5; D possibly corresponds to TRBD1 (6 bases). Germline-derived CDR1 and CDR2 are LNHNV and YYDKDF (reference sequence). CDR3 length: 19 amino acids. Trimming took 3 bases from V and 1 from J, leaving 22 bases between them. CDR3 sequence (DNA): TGTGCCACCAGCAGGACTCCCGGCTGGACAGAGACAAGCAATCAGCCCCAGCATTTT. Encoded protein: CATSRTPGWTETSNQPQHF.

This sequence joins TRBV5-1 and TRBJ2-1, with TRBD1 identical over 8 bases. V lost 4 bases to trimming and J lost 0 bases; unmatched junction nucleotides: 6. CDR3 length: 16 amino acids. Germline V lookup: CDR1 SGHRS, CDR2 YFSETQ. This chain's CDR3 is CASSLRTGPSYNEQFF. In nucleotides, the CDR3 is TGCGCCAGCAGCCTGAGGACAGGGCCCTCCTACAATGAGCAGTTCTTC.

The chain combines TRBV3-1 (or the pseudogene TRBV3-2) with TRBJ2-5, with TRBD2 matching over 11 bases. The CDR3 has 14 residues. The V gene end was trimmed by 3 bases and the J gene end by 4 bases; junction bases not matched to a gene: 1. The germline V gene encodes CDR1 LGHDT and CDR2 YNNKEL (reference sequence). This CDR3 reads CASSHTSGGETQYF. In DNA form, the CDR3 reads TGTGCCAGCAGCCATACTAGCGGGGGAGAGACCCAGTACTTC.

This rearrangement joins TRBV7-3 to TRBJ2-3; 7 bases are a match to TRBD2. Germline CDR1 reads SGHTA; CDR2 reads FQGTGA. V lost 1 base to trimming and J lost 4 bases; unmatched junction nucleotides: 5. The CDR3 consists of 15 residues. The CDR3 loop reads CASSLSGSRADTQYF. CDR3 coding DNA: TGTGCCAGCAGCTTAAGCGGGAGTAGGGCAGATACGCAGTATTTT.

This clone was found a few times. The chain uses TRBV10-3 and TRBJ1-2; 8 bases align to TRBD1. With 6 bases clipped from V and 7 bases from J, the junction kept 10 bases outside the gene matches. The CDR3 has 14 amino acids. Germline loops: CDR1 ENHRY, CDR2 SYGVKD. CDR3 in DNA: TGTGCCATCAGACCGGGACAGGCTATGGGTGGCTACACCTTC. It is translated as CAIRPGQAMGGYTF.